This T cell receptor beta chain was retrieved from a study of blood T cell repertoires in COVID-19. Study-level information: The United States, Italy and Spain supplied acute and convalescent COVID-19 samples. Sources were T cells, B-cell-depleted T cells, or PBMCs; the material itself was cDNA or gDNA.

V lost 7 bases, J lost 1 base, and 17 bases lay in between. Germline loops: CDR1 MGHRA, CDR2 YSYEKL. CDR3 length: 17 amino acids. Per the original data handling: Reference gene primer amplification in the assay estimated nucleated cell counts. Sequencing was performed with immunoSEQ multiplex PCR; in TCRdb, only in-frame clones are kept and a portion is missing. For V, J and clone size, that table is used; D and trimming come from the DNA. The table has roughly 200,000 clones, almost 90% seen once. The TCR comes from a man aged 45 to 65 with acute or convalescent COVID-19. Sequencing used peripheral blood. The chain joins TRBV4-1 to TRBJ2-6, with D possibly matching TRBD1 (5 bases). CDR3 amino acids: CASTEPKAGSGANVLTF. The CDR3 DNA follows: TGCGCCAGCACCGAACCTAAAGCAGGGTCTGGGGCCAACGTCCTGACTTTC.